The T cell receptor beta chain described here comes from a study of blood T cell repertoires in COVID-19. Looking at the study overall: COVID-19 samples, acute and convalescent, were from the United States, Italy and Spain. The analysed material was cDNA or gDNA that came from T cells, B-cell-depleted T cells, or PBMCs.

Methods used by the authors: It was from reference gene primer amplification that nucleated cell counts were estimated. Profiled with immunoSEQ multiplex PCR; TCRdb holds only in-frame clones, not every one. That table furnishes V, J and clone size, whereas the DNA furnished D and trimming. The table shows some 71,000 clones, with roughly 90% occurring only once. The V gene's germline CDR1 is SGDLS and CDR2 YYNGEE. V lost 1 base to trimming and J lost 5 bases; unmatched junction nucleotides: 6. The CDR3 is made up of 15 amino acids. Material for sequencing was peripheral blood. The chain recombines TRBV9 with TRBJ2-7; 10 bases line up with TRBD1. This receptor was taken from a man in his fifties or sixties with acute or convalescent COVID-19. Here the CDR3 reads CASSVTGTGANEQYF. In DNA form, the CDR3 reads TGTGCCAGCAGCGTAACCGGGACAGGGGCCAACGAGCAGTACTTC.